Listed below are T cell receptor beta chains from one sample, sequenced in a study of blood T cells in healthy people across ages. TCRdb recomputed calls from the 5' RACE reads with MiXCR, one row per CDR3 protein. The sample holds about 1.8 million distinct CDR3 sequences; roughly 49% are singletons and the top ten take approximately 2.1%. The specimen sequenced was blood. These receptors were taken from a woman aged 40 to 50 in good health. Both conserved end residues are part of each CDR3. The order of the fields is V gene, clone size, D gene, J gene, CDR3 DNA, CDR3 protein. A D gene is named only where the DNA matches it firmly. Clone sizes are given selectively: once, few, many, or a class where the clone is expanded.

TRBV6-5,few,-,TRBJ2-7,TGTGCCAGCAGTGCTGGGATGGGAGGCTACGAGCAGTACTTC,CASSAGMGGYEQYF
TRBV24-1,-,-,TRBJ1-1,TGTGCCACCAGTGGCGGACGGATGAACACTGAAGCTTTCTTT,CATSGGRMNTEAFF
TRBV4-3,few,-,TRBJ2-1,TGCGCCAGCAGCCAGGTGGGACTTTTCCGTGAGCAGTTCTTC,CASSQVGLFREQFF
TRBV4-2,few,-,TRBJ1-4,TGTGCCAGCAGCCAAGAATCGCTCAATGAAAAACTGTTTTTT,CASSQESLNEKLFF
TRBV6-1,-,-,TRBJ2-1,TGTGCCAGCCTTCGTCCTGGCAGCTCCTACAATGAGCAGTTCTTC,CASLRPGSSYNEQFF
TRBV7-2,many,TRBD2,TRBJ2-1,TGTGCCAGCATGAGCGCGGGGGGCCATGAGCAGTTCTTC,CASMSAGGHEQFF
TRBV9,few,TRBD2,TRBJ2-3,TGTGCCAGCAGCGTAGCCCCGTGGACAAGCGGGGGGAGCACAGATACGCAGTATTTT,CASSVAPWTSGGSTDTQYF
TRBV12-3/TRBV12-4,once,TRBD1,TRBJ2-5,TGTGCCAGCAGTTTTAACTTAGGACAGGGGAAGGACCAAGAGACCCAGTACTTC,CASSFNLGQGKDQETQYF
TRBV7-3,-,-,TRBJ2-1,TGTGCCAGCAGGACCGGGACGGGGGTGTTCTTC,CASRTGTGVFF
TRBV7-9,few,-,TRBJ1-4,TGTGCCAGCAGCTTCCAGGGGTCTAATGAAAAACTGTTTTTT,CASSFQGSNEKLFF
TRBV5-1,-,-,TRBJ2-3,TGCGCCAGCAGCAAGATCGAGGGAGATACGCAGTATTTT,CASSKIEGDTQYF
TRBV28,-,-,TRBJ2-7,TGTGCCAGCCAGAGGGGTTTACATTACGAGCAGTACTTC,CASQRGLHYEQYF
TRBV10-3,-,TRBD2,TRBJ2-1,TGTGCCATCAGTGAAAACCCGACTAGCGGGGGGCTCGATGAGCAGTTCTTC,CAISENPTSGGLDEQFF
TRBV11-3,-,-,TRBJ2-3,TGTGCCAGCAGCTTAAGTTCCGGGGTTCCGGCAGATACGCAGTATTTT,CASSLSSGVPADTQYF